A single sample gave rise to the 15 T cell receptor beta chains below, sequenced in a study of CD8 T cells in ankylosing spondylitis. Study conclusions and caveats: Made up of about eight highly homologous variants, a TCR beta motif appeared characteristic of ankylosing spondylitis blood.

From the 5' RACE reads, TCRdb called clonotypes with MiXCR, one entry per CDR3 protein. The sample includes approximately 400,000 distinct CDR3 sequences, 17% of them seen just once. No cognate antigen is known for these TCRs. The source material was blood, either unsorted or a sorted T cell fraction (not recorded which). These TCRs come from a male donor with ankylosing spondylitis.

This clonotype was seen a few times. This chain connects TRBV20-1 to TRBJ2-1; 7 bases are shared with TRBD2. The CDR3 runs to 13 residues. Germline trimming cut 0 bases from V and 13 bases from J; bases unmatched to any gene: 9. Per germline, CDR1 DFQATT and CDR2 SNEGSKA (reference sequence). The CDR3 sequence: CSARDRLALSQFF. In DNA, the CDR3 is TGCAGTGCTAGAGATCGACTAGCTCTGAGCCAGTTCTTC.

V usage is TRBV10-3 and J usage is TRBJ1-1; weak D call: TRBD1 (5 bases). Germline V gene data show CDR1 as ENHRY and CDR2 as SYGVKD. Between the trimmed V and J ends, which lost 0 bases and 1 base, there was a span of 12 bases. The CDR3 length is 16 residues. The CDR3 bases are TGTGCCATCAGTGAGTCACCCGGGACGGGGAACACTGAAGCTTTCTTT. It yields the protein CAISESPGTGNTEAFF.

A few counts support this clonotype. The chain combines TRBV20-1 with TRBJ2-1; TRBD2 matches 7 bases. With V trimmed by 0 bases and J by 4 bases, 12 bases remained unmatched. The germline CDR1 and CDR2 sequences are DFQATT and SNEGSKA (reference sequence). This CDR3 has 17 amino acids. In DNA, the CDR3 is TGCAGTGCTAGAGATCCGGCGGGAGTAAGTGGGTACAATGAGCAGTTCTTC. Its protein is CSARDPAGVSGYNEQFF.

This clonotype was counted a few times. This chain joins TRBV18 and TRBJ2-7; D is ambiguous. Trimming took off 2 bases at V and 3 bases at J, with 5 bases between the two ends. CDR3 size: 12 residues. CDR1 and CDR2 (germline): KGHSH, LQKENI. This chain's CDR3 is CASSPYGYEQYF. The CDR3 bases are TGTGCCAGCTCACCATATGGCTACGAGCAGTACTTC.

This clonotype was picked up many times. The chain carries TRBV9 and TRBJ1-5; 7 nucleotides agree with TRBD1. Losses at the gene ends were 3 bases for V and 5 bases for J; bases not matched to a gene: 2. The CDR3 extends over 13 amino acids. Germline values: CDR1 SGDLS, CDR2 YYNGEE. Here the CDR3 reads CASSGTGDQPQHF. CDR3 DNA: TGTGCCAGCAGCGGGACAGGAGATCAGCCCCAGCATTTT.

The chain recombines TRBV20-1 with TRBJ1-2; D is unclear. The CDR3 extends over 13 amino acids. Trimming took 6 bases from V and 7 from J, leaving 18 bases between them. Per germline, CDR1 DFQATT and CDR2 SNEGSKA (reference sequence). The CDR3 spells CSAPLRAPSGYTF. In DNA form, the CDR3 reads TGCAGTGCCCCACTAAGGGCTCCCAGTGGCTACACCTTC.

The sample holds a few counts of this clonotype. The gene calls are TRBV5-1 and TRBJ2-1; D ambiguous. The CDR3 length is 13 residues. The germline V gene has CDR1 SGHRS and CDR2 YFSETQ. V lost 0 bases, J lost 8 bases, and 9 bases lay in between. CDR3 in DNA: TGCGCCAGCAGCTTGGGCCCTGTAGATGAGCAGTTCTTC. This codes for CASSLGPVDEQFF.

This clonotype has only a few counts. The V gene is TRBV10-3, the J gene TRBJ1-1; D may be TRBD1 (5 bases). V was shortened by 6 bases and J by 7 bases, with 15 bases between the two germline ends. CDR1 and CDR2 (germline): ENHRY, SYGVKD. This CDR3 has 13 amino acids. In DNA, the CDR3 is TGTGCCATCAGGACCGGGGCGGAAGATGAAGCTTTCTTT. It codes for CAIRTGAEDEAFF.

In this sample, this clonotype turned up many times. This rearrangement joins TRBV12-3 or TRBV12-4 to TRBJ1-1; 11 nucleotides align to TRBD1. This CDR3 contains 17 residues. The junction had 10 bases not matched to a gene; V was cut back by 4 bases and J by 3 bases. The CDR3 DNA is TGTGCCAGCAGTTCCCGGGGACAGGGGGAAGGGTACACTGAAGCTTTCTTT. This gives the protein CASSSRGQGEGYTEAFF.

This clonotype has more than one count but fewer than ten. This sequence joins TRBV5-1 and TRBJ1-1; 8 bases line up with TRBD1. The CDR3 is 18 residues long. J lost 3 bases, V lost 0 bases, and 13 bases had no gene match. Germline V lookup: CDR1 SGHRS, CDR2 YFSETQ. CDR3 loop: CASSLGQGRLLTDTEAFF. In DNA, the CDR3 is TGCGCCAGCAGCTTGGGACAGGGGAGGCTTCTGACGGACACTGAAGCTTTCTTT.

Many counts were recorded for this clonotype. The CDR3 loop reads CASSPGTSGVGEQFF. The CDR3 coding sequence is TGCGCCAGCAGCCCCGGGACTAGCGGGGTTGGGGAGCAGTTCTTC. The gene calls are TRBV5-1 and TRBJ2-1; 13 bases agree with TRBD2. This CDR3 is 15 amino acids long. Germline V gene lookup returns CDR1 SGHRS and CDR2 YFSETQ. V lost 4 bases, J lost 10 bases, and 8 bases stayed unmatched.

This clonotype was found many times. This chain joins TRBV4-2 and TRBJ2-3; 11 bases agree with TRBD2. CDR3 length equals 16 residues. The germline CDR1 and CDR2 sequences are LGHNA and YNFKEQ. V dropped 4 bases and J dropped 0; count of bases not matched to a gene: 3. The CDR3 DNA reads TGTGCCAGCAGCCCCAGACTAGCGGGGAGCACAGATACGCAGTATTTT. This translates into CASSPRLAGSTDTQYF.

This clonotype occurred a few times. The V and J genes are TRBV4-1 and TRBJ2-3, with 9 bases matching TRBD1. CDR3 size: 17 residues. CDR1 MGHRA and CDR2 YSYEKL come from the germline V gene. V shed 2 bases and J 3 bases; nucleotides not matched to a gene: 9. CDR3 sequence (DNA): TGCGCCAGCAGCCAAAAACTACAGGGGGCTAGGACAGATACGCAGTATTTT. This gives the protein CASSQKLQGARTDTQYF.

J is TRBJ1-2 and V is TRBV2; no clear D. With 6 bases removed from V and 4 bases from J, the gap between germline ends came to 9 bases. CDR1 is SNHLY and CDR2 is FYNNEI in the germline V gene. This CDR3 is 12 amino acids long. The CDR3 region has the DNA TGTGCCAGCAGACAGATAGTCTATGGCTACACCTTC. This encodes CASRQIVYGYTF.

This clonotype was observed a few times. V and J are TRBV20-1 and TRBJ2-5, with D possibly being TRBD1 (6 bases). The CDR3 spans 14 residues. Germline assignment: CDR1 DFQATT and CDR2 SNEGSKA (reference sequence). With 6 bases removed from V and 5 bases from J, the gap between germline ends came to 19 bases. Here the CDR3 reads CSAPLQGNRETQYF. In DNA form, the CDR3 reads TGCAGTGCGCCACTCCAGGGGAATCGGGAGACCCAGTACTTC.